This T cell receptor beta chain was identified during a study of blood T cell repertoires in COVID-19. Study overall: Acute and convalescent COVID-19 specimens originated in the United States, Italy and Spain. T cells, B-cell-depleted T cells, or PBMCs provided the cDNA or gDNA that served as material.

Per the authors' pipeline: Estimated nucleated cell counts came from reference gene primer amplification. Using immunoSEQ multiplex PCR, the repertoire was profiled, and TCRdb retains in-frame clones only, with some absent. V and J calls and clone size are copied from that table; D and trimming were computed from the DNA. The data contain tens of thousands of clones, roughly 85% of them seen just once; the ten biggest clones take up 9.3%. The germline gives CDR1 MNHEY, CDR2 SVGAGI. V was cut by 2 bases and J by 5 bases, with 12 bases left in between. CDR3 length: 14 amino acids. The rearrangement joins TRBV6-5 to TRBJ1-2, with a weak D call TRBD1 (5 bases). This TCR was recovered from a human donor in a cohort sampled during active COVID-19. Sequenced: peripheral blood. The CDR3 here is CASSYKRGLYGYTF. The DNA for the CDR3 is TGTGCCAGCAGTTACAAGCGGGGGTTATATGGCTACACCTTC.